This T cell receptor (beta chain) was recovered during a study of OX40 agonist ivuxolimab in advanced cancers. Study summary: People in dose escalation had one of these cancers: hepatocellular carcinoma, melanoma, renal cell or head and neck cancer. Three patients had partial responses: one hepatocellular carcinoma, two cutaneous melanoma.

Between the trimmed V and J ends, which lost 1 base and 5 bases, there was a span of 14 bases. This CDR3 comprises 15 residues. The germline V gene has CDR1 LGHNA and CDR2 YSLEER. General study findings and limits: Expanded peripheral T cell antigen specificity was not determined. The study found that CD8+ T cells averaged more expanded clones than CD4+.

To note about this clone: Antigen: not known.

Data came from immunoSEQ multiplex PCR; TCRdb stores just in-frame clones and leaves some out. In the table there are about 25,000 clones, about 80% of which are singletons. Sequenced material: CD4+ or CD8+ T cells sorted from blood, taken in a trial of the OX40 agonist ivuxolimab. The V call is TRBV4-3, the J call TRBJ1-2, with no clear D. The sequence was collected from an adult with an advanced solid tumor such as melanoma, head and neck, liver or kidney cancer. CDR3 bases: TGCGCCAGCAGCCAAGTAAACGACGGTATTTATGGCTACACCTTC. It specifies CASSQVNDGIYGYTF.